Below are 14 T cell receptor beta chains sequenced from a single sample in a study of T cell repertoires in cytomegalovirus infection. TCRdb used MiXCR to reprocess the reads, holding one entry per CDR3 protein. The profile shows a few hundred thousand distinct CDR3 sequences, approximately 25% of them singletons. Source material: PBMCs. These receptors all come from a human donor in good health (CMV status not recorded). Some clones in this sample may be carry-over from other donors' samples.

The chain's CDR3 is CASLPGGGDTQYF. DNA for the CDR3: TGTGCCAGCCTCCCCGGGGGCGGAGATACGCAGTATTTT. This rearrangement joins TRBV12-3 or TRBV12-4 to TRBJ2-3, with D perhaps given as TRBD1 or TRBD2 (6 bases each). V lost 8 bases and J 5 bases, leaving 14 bases between the germline ends. The CDR3 extends over 13 amino acids.

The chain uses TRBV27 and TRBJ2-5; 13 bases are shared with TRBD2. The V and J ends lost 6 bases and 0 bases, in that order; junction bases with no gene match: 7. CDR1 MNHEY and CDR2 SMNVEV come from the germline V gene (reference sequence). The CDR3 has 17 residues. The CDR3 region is CASRPGLAGRYQETQYF. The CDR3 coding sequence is TGTGCCAGCAGACCGGGACTAGCGGGAAGGTACCAAGAGACCCAGTACTTC.

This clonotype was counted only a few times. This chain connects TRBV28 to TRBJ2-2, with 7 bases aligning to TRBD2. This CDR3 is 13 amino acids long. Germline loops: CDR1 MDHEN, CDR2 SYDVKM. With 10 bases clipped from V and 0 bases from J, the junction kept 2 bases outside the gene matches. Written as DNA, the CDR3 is TGTGCCACCGGACTAGCGAACACCGGGGAGCTGTTTTTT. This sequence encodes CATGLANTGELFF. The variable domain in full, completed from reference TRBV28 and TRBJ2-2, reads DVKVTQSSRYLVKRTGEKVFLECVQDMDHENMFWYRQDPGLGLRLIYFSYDVKMKEKGDIPEGYSVSREKKERFSLILESASTNQTSMYLCATGLANTGELFFGEGSRLTVL.

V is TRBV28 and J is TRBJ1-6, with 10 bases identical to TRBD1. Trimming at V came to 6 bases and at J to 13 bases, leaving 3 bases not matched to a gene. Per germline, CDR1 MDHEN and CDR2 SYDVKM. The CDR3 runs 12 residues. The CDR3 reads CASRGTGAPLHF. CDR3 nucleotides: TGTGCCAGCAGGGGGACAGGGGCCCCCCTCCACTTT.

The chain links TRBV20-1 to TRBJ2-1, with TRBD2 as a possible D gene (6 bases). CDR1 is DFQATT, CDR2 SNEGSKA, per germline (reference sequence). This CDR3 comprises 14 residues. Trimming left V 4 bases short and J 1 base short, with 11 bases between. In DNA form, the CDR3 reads TGCAGTGCTAAACTTAGCGGTTCCTACAATGAGCAGTTCTTC. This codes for CSAKLSGSYNEQFF.

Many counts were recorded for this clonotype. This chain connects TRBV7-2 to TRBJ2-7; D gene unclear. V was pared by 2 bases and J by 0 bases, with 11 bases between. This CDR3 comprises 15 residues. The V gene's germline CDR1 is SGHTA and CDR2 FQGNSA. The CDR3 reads CASSLRSSYSYEQYF. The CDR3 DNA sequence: TGTGCCAGCAGCTTACGCTCCTCGTACTCCTACGAGCAGTACTTC. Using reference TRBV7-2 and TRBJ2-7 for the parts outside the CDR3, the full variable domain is GAGVSQSPSNKVTEKGKDVELRCDPISGHTALYWYRQSLGQGLEFLIYFQGNSAPDKSGLPSDRFSAERTGGSVSTLTIQRTQQEDSAVYLCASSLRSSYSYEQYFGPGTRLTVT.

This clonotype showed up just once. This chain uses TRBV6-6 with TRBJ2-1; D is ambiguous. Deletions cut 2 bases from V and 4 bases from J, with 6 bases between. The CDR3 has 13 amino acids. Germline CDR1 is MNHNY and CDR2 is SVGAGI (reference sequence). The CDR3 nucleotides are TGTGCCAGCAGTTACACCTTATACAATGAGCAGTTCTTC. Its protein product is CASSYTLYNEQFF.

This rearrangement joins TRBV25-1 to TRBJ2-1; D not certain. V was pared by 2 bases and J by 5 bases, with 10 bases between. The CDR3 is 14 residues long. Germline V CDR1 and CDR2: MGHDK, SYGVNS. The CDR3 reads CASSEPGPNNEQFF. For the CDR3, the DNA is TGTGCCAGCAGTGAACCAGGACCGAACAATGAGCAGTTCTTC.

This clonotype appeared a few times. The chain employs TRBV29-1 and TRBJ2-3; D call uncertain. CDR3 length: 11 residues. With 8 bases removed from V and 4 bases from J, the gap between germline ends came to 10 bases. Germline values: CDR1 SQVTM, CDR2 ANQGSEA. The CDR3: CSLKGSDTQYF. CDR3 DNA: TGCAGCTTGAAAGGGTCAGATACGCAGTATTTT.

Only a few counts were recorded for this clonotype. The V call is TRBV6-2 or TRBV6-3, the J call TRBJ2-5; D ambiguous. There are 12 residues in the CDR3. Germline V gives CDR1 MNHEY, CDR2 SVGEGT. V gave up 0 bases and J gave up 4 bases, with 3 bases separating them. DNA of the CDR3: TGTGCCAGCAGTTACTCCCCAGAGACCCAGTACTTC. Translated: CASSYSPETQYF.

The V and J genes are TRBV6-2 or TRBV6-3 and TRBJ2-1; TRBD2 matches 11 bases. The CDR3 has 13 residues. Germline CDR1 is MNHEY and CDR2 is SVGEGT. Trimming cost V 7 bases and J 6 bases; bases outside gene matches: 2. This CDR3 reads CASMGTSGNEQFF. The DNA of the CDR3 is TGTGCCAGCATGGGGACTAGCGGCAATGAGCAGTTCTTC.

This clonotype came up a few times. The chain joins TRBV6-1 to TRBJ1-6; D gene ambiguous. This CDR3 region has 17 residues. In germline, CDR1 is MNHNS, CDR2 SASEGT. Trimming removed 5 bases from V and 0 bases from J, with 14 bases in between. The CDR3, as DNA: TGTGCCAGCAGTCATACAGAGGCGAGCTCCTATAATTCACCCCTCCACTTT. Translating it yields CASSHTEASSYNSPLHF.

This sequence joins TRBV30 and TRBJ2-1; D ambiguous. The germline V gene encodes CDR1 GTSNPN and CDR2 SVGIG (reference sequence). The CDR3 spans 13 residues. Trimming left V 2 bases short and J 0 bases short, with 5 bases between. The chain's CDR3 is CAWSPSSYNEQFF. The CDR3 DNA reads TGTGCCTGGAGTCCTAGCTCCTACAATGAGCAGTTCTTC.

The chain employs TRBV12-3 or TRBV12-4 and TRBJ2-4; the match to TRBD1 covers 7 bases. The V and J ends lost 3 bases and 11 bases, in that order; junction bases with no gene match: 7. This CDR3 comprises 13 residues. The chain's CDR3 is CASSLGRGTVQYF. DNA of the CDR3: TGTGCCAGCAGTTTGGGCAGGGGGACGGTTCAGTACTTC.